These 32 T cell receptor beta chains were sequenced from one sample in a study of blood T cell repertoires in COVID-19. The data were produced by immunoSEQ multiplex PCR, yet TCRdb's version contains in-frame clones alone and is incomplete. This table holds 150,000 to 200,000 clones, about 82% found once. The sample comprised peripheral blood. The receptors originated from a woman in her twenties or thirties with acute or convalescent COVID-19.

The chain has TRBV2 and TRBJ2-2, with D maybe TRBD2 (6 bases). V dropped 6 bases and J dropped 4 bases, with 12 bases sitting between them. Per the germline V gene, CDR1 is SNHLY and CDR2 is FYNNEI. This CDR3 comprises 14 residues. CDR3 sequence (DNA): TGTGCCAGCAGAATGGGACTCTTCACCGGGGAGCTGTTTTTT. Protein sequence: CASRMGLFTGELFF.

Written as DNA, the CDR3 is TGTGCCAGCAGCTTATTGGCGGGGTACTCCTATGGCTACACCTTC. Translating it yields CASSLLAGYSYGYTF. The gene calls are TRBV7-9 and TRBJ1-2; the D is unclear. The germline V gene has CDR1 SEHNR and CDR2 FQNEAQ (reference sequence). The V end lost 2 bases, the J end lost 4 bases, and 14 bases lay between the germline ends. The CDR3 is 15 residues long.

The chain is built from TRBV11-2 and TRBJ2-1; 9 bases fit TRBD2. Germline V CDR1 and CDR2: SGHAT, FQNNGV. This CDR3 is 15 amino acids long. V was pared by 6 bases and J by 0 bases, with 3 bases of the junction left unmatched. The CDR3 coding sequence is TGTGCCAGCAGGGTTAGCGGGAGCTCCTACAATGAGCAGTTCTTC. Its translation is CASRVSGSSYNEQFF.

The rearrangement links TRBV7-2 to TRBJ1-3; no clear D gene. Trimming took 3 bases from V and 6 from J, leaving 6 bases between them. Germline CDR1 is SGHTA and CDR2 is FQGNSA. The CDR3 length is 12 residues. This CDR3 is CASSLSVNTIYF. In DNA, the CDR3 is TGTGCCAGCAGCTTGAGTGTAAACACCATATATTTT.

This chain links TRBV5-1 with TRBJ2-2; no firm D call. Between the trimmed V and J ends, which lost 1 base and 2 bases, there was a span of 18 bases. Germline V CDR1 and CDR2: SGHRS, YFSETQ. The CDR3 has 18 residues. CDR3 sequence (DNA): TGCGCCAGCAGCTTGCACAGAGCCGCAATCCTTAACACCGGGGAGCTGTTTTTT. As protein: CASSLHRAAILNTGELFF. The whole variable domain, remainder taken from reference TRBV5-1 and TRBJ2-2, is KAGVTQTPRYLIKTRGQQVTLSCSPISGHRSVSWYQQTPGQGLQFLFEYFSETQRNKGNFPGRFSGRQFSNSRSEMNVSTLELGDSALYLCASSLHRAAILNTGELFFGEGSRLTVL.

The chain couples TRBV19 to TRBJ1-2, with 10 bases that match TRBD1. V dropped 3 bases and J dropped 6; count of bases not matched to a gene: 7. Germline CDR1 reads LNHDA; CDR2 reads SQIVND (reference sequence). This CDR3 is 15 amino acids long. CDR3 region: CASSIGPTGGHGYTF. Here the CDR3 DNA reads TGTGCCAGTAGTATCGGCCCGACAGGGGGCCATGGCTACACCTTC. The variable domain in full, completed from reference TRBV19 and TRBJ1-2, reads DGGITQSPKYLFRKEGQNVTLSCEQNLNHDAMYWYRQDPGQGLRLIYYSQIVNDFQKGDIAEGYSVSREKKESFPLTVTSAQKNPTAFYLCASSIGPTGGHGYTFGSGTRLTVV.

Note on this clone: Different DNA sequences within this sample yield the same CDR3. The chain couples TRBV5-6 to TRBJ2-7; no clear D. Per germline, CDR1 SGHDT and CDR2 YYEEEE. This CDR3 has 13 amino acids. The V end lost 2 bases, the J end lost 4 bases, and 10 bases lay between the germline ends. The CDR3 protein is CASSFPRSYEQYF. The CDR3 nucleotides read TGTGCCAGCAGCTTTCCCAGAAGTTACGAGCAGTACTTC.

This clone has just one count. The chain links TRBV27 to TRBJ1-2; TRBD1 might be the D (6 bases). Trimming removed 5 bases at V and 4 bases at J, with 20 bases between. The CDR3 is 16 amino acids. The germline V gene has CDR1 MNHEY and CDR2 SMNVEV (reference sequence). The CDR3 sequence is CASSPEDSIRLYGYTF. In DNA form, the CDR3 reads TGTGCCAGCAGTCCGGAGGACAGTATCAGGCTCTATGGCTACACCTTC.

The chain is built from TRBV6-5 and TRBJ2-5; D perhaps matches TRBD1 (6 bases). The germline CDR1 and CDR2 sequences are MNHEY and SVGAGI. CDR3 size: 13 residues. Trimming left V 8 bases short and J 1 base short, with 11 bases between. CDR3 sequence reads: CASGGGPQETQYF. DNA of the CDR3: TGTGCCAGCGGGGGCGGACCCCAAGAGACCCAGTACTTC.

The chain links TRBV18 to TRBJ1-4; 8 bases are a match to TRBD1. With V trimmed by 4 bases and J by 0 bases, 1 base remained unmatched. The CDR3 covers 15 residues. Germline loops: CDR1 KGHSH, CDR2 LQKENI. CDR3 nucleotide sequence: TGTGCCAGCTCACGGGACAGGACAACTAATGAAAAACTGTTTTTT. Residues: CASSRDRTTNEKLFF.

This chain links TRBV28 with TRBJ1-2; D remains ambiguous. V gave up 0 bases and J gave up 5 bases, with 13 bases separating them. CDR1 is MDHEN, CDR2 SYDVKM, per germline. The CDR3 runs 15 residues. This CDR3 reads CASSLWVNSRYGYTF. CDR3 sequence (DNA): TGTGCCAGCAGTTTATGGGTAAACAGCCGTTATGGCTACACCTTC.

The chain employs TRBV4-3 and TRBJ1-1; TRBD1 agrees at 7 bases. This CDR3 contains 14 residues. Germline CDR1 LGHNA, CDR2 YSLEER. J gave up 8 bases and V 3 bases, and 9 bases lay outside the gene matches. Here the CDR3 reads CASSQLTGEQEAFF. CDR3 DNA sequence: TGCGCCAGCAGCCAGCTCACAGGGGAACAAGAAGCTTTCTTT.

This chain uses TRBV28 with TRBJ2-5; the match to TRBD2 covers 8 bases. J lost 2 bases, V lost 5 bases, and 13 bases had no gene match. Germline V lookup: CDR1 MDHEN, CDR2 SYDVKM. This CDR3 has 17 amino acids. The CDR3 loop is CASSETTGGTGQETQYF. In DNA form, the CDR3 reads TGTGCCAGCAGTGAAACCACGGGGGGGACGGGACAAGAGACCCAGTACTTC.

V is TRBV7-9 and J is TRBJ2-1, with 7 bases identical to TRBD1. Germline CDR1 and CDR2: SEHNR and FQNEAQ (reference sequence). Losses at the gene ends were 1 base for V and 3 bases for J; bases not matched to a gene: 3. This CDR3 is built from 15 residues. This CDR3 reads CASSLGPGGYNEQFF. The CDR3 DNA follows: TGTGCCAGCAGCTTAGGTCCAGGGGGCTACAATGAGCAGTTCTTC.

This chain joins TRBV28 and TRBJ1-5; the match to TRBD1 covers 9 bases. This CDR3 has 16 residues. The V gene end was trimmed by 6 bases and the J gene end by 5 bases; junction bases not matched to a gene: 11. Per germline, CDR1 MDHEN and CDR2 SYDVKM. CDR3 loop: CASRLDRGGMYQPQHF. CDR3 nucleotide sequence: TGTGCCAGCAGACTGGACAGGGGTGGCATGTATCAGCCCCAGCATTTT.

The chain has TRBV21-1 and TRBJ1-1; TRBD1, as called in the table, went unchecked against the DNA. TRBV21-1 is an annotated pseudogene. This CDR3 contains 13 residues. The CDR3 region has the DNA TGTGCCAGCAGCAAAGGATACAGGGGATATGCTTTCTTT. This gives the protein CASSKGYRGYAFF.

The chain recombines TRBV7-2 with TRBJ1-1, with D possibly being TRBD1 (5 bases). The CDR3 sequence is 13 residues long. The V end was cut by 6 bases, the J end by 1 base, with 9 bases between. Germline CDR1 is SGHTA and CDR2 is FQGNSA. The CDR3 bases are TGTGCCAGCAGAGCCGGACAGAACACTGAAGCTTTCTTT. Its translation is CASRAGQNTEAFF. Based on the CDR3 plus reference TRBV7-2 and TRBJ1-1, the full variable domain is GAGVSQSPSNKVTEKGKDVELRCDPISGHTALYWYRQSLGQGLEFLIYFQGNSAPDKSGLPSDRFSAERTGGSVSTLTIQRTQQEDSAVYLCASRAGQNTEAFFGQGTRLTVV.

The chain combines TRBV14 with TRBJ1-6; a possible D gene is TRBD1 (5 bases). Germline V gene data show CDR1 as SGHDN and CDR2 as FVKESK. The length of the CDR3 is 15 residues. The germline V and J ends were trimmed by 1 base and 7 bases, with 11 bases remaining between them. This CDR3 is CASSQGAGFNSPLHF. Written as DNA, the CDR3 is TGTGCCAGCAGCCAAGGGGCAGGGTTCAATTCACCCCTCCACTTT.

The chain has TRBV6-5 and TRBJ1-4; 7 nucleotides align to TRBD1. V shed 6 bases and J 3 bases; nucleotides not matched to a gene: 7. The CDR3 sequence is 15 residues long. From germline, CDR1 is MNHEY and CDR2 SVGAGI. CDR3 loop: CASSDETGPNEKLFF. The CDR3 coding sequence is TGTGCCAGCAGCGACGAGACAGGGCCTAATGAAAAACTGTTTTTT.

This rearrangement joins TRBV28 to TRBJ2-6; TRBD1 aligns across 9 bases. V lost 2 bases and J lost 0; bases outside the gene matches: 8. Looked up from germline, CDR1 is MDHEN and CDR2 is SYDVKM. CDR3 length: 19 residues. For the CDR3, the DNA is TGTGCCAGCAGTTTAGAAATGGGACAGGGCAGCTCTGGGGCCAACGTCCTGACTTTC. Its protein is CASSLEMGQGSSGANVLTF.

The chain links TRBV6-2 or TRBV6-3 to TRBJ2-5; D is ambiguous. This CDR3 spans 14 amino acids. The germline CDR1 and CDR2 sequences are MNHEY and SVGEGT. Trimming removed 5 bases from V and 5 bases from J, with 15 bases in between. The CDR3 DNA sequence: TGTGCCAGCAGTAACCGCAGAGGTCTCGAGACCCAGTACTTC. It translates to CASSNRRGLETQYF.

As concerns this clone: Given the absence of the conserved phenylalanine or tryptophan at the CDR3 end, a read error is likely. The limits of the CDR3 on the DNA are not certain, so only TCRdb's listed CDR3 is given. V usage is TRBV29-1 and J usage is TRBJ1-2; TRBD1 is the table's D call, not checked against the DNA. The CDR3 is 9 residues long, counting both termini. CDR1 is SQVTM and CDR2 is ANQGSEA in the germline V gene. This chain's CDR3 is CSWKKDREA.

The CDR3 loop is CASSSAGPTQPDTQYF. The CDR3 DNA reads TGCGCCAGCAGCTCAGCGGGACCCACCCAGCCAGATACGCAGTATTTT. The V gene is TRBV5-1, the J gene TRBJ2-3; 7 bases line up with TRBD2. V shed 3 bases and J 4 bases; nucleotides not matched to a gene: 11. The germline gives CDR1 SGHRS, CDR2 YFSETQ. The CDR3 extends over 16 amino acids. The entire variable domain, with the rest obtained from reference TRBV5-1 and TRBJ2-3, is as follows: KAGVTQTPRYLIKTRGQQVTLSCSPISGHRSVSWYQQTPGQGLQFLFEYFSETQRNKGNFPGRFSGRQFSNSRSEMNVSTLELGDSALYLCASSSAGPTQPDTQYFGPGTRLTVL.

The chain employs TRBV5-8 and TRBJ1-4; D remains unclear. From germline, CDR1 is SGHTS and CDR2 YDEGEE. The CDR3 runs 13 residues. V was clipped by 0 bases and J by 10 bases, with 10 bases between them. The CDR3 is CASSLGVGGKLFF. DNA for the CDR3: TGTGCCAGCAGCTTGGGCGTCGGCGGAAAACTGTTTTTT.

The chain's CDR3 is CAWGSSTYEQYF. The CDR3 DNA follows: TGTGCCTGGGGAAGTAGTACCTACGAGCAGTACTTC. The genes are TRBV30 and TRBJ2-7; unclear D gene. CDR3 size: 12 residues. Germline-derived CDR1 and CDR2 are GTSNPN and SVGIG (reference sequence). V shed 5 bases and J shed 2 bases, with 10 bases lying between them.

This chain uses TRBV4-3 with TRBJ2-7, with 7 positions matching TRBD2. The germline CDR1 and CDR2 sequences are LGHNA and YSLEER. V shed 0 bases, J shed 3 bases, and the junction held 8 bases outside the gene matches. This CDR3 has 16 residues. This CDR3 reads CASSQDNGGRVYEQYF. The CDR3, as DNA: TGCGCCAGCAGCCAAGATAACGGCGGGAGAGTCTACGAGCAGTACTTC.

A single count supports this clone. This sequence joins TRBV9 and TRBJ2-6; no definite D call. The germline V and J ends were trimmed by 0 bases and 4 bases, with 17 bases remaining between them. The CDR3 sequence is 18 residues long. From germline, CDR1 is SGDLS and CDR2 YYNGEE. The CDR3 region has the DNA TGTGCCAGCAGCGTAGTTGTCGGCAGGTATGCAGGGGCCAACGTCCTGACTTTC. Protein product: CASSVVVGRYAGANVLTF.

This clone was seen a single time. This chain joins TRBV2 and TRBJ1-5; D ambiguous. V lost 2 bases, J lost 1 base, and 9 bases lay in between. The V gene's germline CDR1 is SNHLY and CDR2 FYNNEI. The CDR3 is 15 amino acids. The CDR3 here is CASSEMKRSNQPQHF. The CDR3 coding sequence is TGTGCCAGCAGTGAAATGAAACGGAGCAATCAGCCCCAGCATTTT.

The gene calls are TRBV4-2 and TRBJ1-4, with D possibly matching TRBD1 (5 bases). With 4 bases removed from V and 4 bases from J, the gap between germline ends came to 16 bases. Germline V CDR1 and CDR2: LGHNA, YNFKEQ. CDR3 size: 16 residues. CDR3 loop: CASSLDPGGGNEKLFF. CDR3 in DNA: TGTGCCAGCAGCCTCGATCCCGGGGGAGGTAATGAAAAACTGTTTTTT.

The chain recombines TRBV19 with TRBJ1-3; D is unresolved. Germline loops: CDR1 LNHDA, CDR2 SQIVND (reference sequence). The length of the CDR3 is 13 residues. The germline V and J ends were trimmed by 9 bases and 4 bases, with 13 bases remaining between them. This CDR3 reads CASCRGPGNTIYF. CDR3 sequence (DNA): TGTGCCAGCTGCAGAGGGCCAGGAAACACCATATATTTT.

The chain combines TRBV3-1 (or the pseudogene TRBV3-2) with TRBJ1-3; 7 bases agree with TRBD1. Trimming removed 3 bases from V and 0 bases from J; junction bases left unmatched: 5. Germline loops: CDR1 LGHDT, CDR2 YNNKEL (reference sequence). This CDR3 has 16 residues. CDR3 coding DNA: TGTGCCAGCAGCCATGAGACAGGGAGCTCTGGAAACACCATATATTTT. It specifies CASSHETGSSGNTIYF.

V and J are TRBV12-3 or TRBV12-4 and TRBJ2-3; unclear D gene. V gave up 2 bases and J gave up 6 bases, with 6 bases separating them. CDR3 length: 12 amino acids. The CDR3 spells CASSLTRDTQYF. The CDR3 DNA reads TGTGCCAGCAGTTTAACCCGGGATACGCAGTATTTT.